This T cell receptor beta chain was captured in a study of control samples from healthy donors and cancer patients. V gave up 3 bases and J gave up 7 bases; unmatched junction bases: 14. In germline, CDR1 is SGHTA, CDR2 FQGNSA. The CDR3 is 18 residues long. This table comes from immunoSEQ multiplex PCR, and its TCRdb copy is limited to in-frame clones, with some not included. This sample carries 70,000 or so clones, roughly 89% of them seen once, and the ten largest clones take under 20%. The chain joins TRBV7-2 to TRBJ2-1; 11 bases are shared with TRBD2. The sample was PBMCs. The receptor was derived from a man in his fifties or sixties with lung cancer. DNA of the CDR3: TGTGCCAGCAGCTTTACTAGCGGGGGAGCCTCTTCAAAAAATGAGCAGTTCTTC. This gives the protein CASSFTSGGASSKNEQFF.